The T cell receptor (beta chain) under discussion was sequenced for a study of blood T cell repertoires in COVID-19. As for the study in general: The analysed material was cDNA or gDNA that came from T cells, B-cell-depleted T cells, or PBMCs.

The CDR3 is 12 residues long. Germline trimming cut 3 bases from V and 8 bases from J; bases unmatched to any gene: 3. CDR1 is SGDLS, CDR2 YYNGEE, per germline. Method: immunoSEQ multiplex PCR; TCRdb's copy keeps in-frame clones and lacks some. Of 200,000 to 250,000 clones listed, roughly nine tenths are singletons. This clone was observed once. Other DNA sequences in the same sample also yield this CDR3. Those enrolled, adults aged roughly 18 to 89 years, came from some 23 US areas. Material: PBMCs or T cells enriched from blood (not recorded which). The origin of this receptor is a woman between 50 and 59 years old in a cohort exposed to, infected with or recovered from COVID-19 (not recorded which). The chain employs TRBV9 and TRBJ1-2; 8 bases are shared with TRBD1. The DNA of the CDR3 is TGTGCCAGCAGCGCGACAGGGGTCGGCTACACCTTC. Its translation is CASSATGVGYTF.